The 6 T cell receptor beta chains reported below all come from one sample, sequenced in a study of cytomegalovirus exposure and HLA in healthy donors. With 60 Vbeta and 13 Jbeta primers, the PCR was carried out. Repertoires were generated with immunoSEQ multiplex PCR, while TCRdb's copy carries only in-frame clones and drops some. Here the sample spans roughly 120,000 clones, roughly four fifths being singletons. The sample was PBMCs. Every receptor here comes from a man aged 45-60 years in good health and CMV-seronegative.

The CDR3 spells CASSVGSRDGWAYEQYF. In DNA, the CDR3 is TGTGCCAGCAGCGTAGGGTCCAGGGATGGATGGGCCTACGAGCAGTACTTC. This rearrangement joins TRBV9 to TRBJ2-7; D is possibly TRBD1 (5 bases). The ends were cut back, 0 bases at V and 2 bases at J, with 18 bases in the middle. Germline V gene sequence: CDR1 SGDLS, CDR2 YYNGEE. The CDR3 is 17 amino acids.

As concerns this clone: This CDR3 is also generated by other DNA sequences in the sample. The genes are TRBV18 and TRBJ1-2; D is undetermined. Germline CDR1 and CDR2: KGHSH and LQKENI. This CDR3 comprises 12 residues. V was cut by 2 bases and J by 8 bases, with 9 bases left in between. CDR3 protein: CASSPVRGGYTF. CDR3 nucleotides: TGTGCCAGCTCACCAGTCCGTGGCGGCTACACCTTC.

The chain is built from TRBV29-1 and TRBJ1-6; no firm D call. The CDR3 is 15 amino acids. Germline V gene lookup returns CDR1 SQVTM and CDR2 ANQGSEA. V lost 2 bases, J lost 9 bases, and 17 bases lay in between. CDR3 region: CSVEKFSNYFSPLHF. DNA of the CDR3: TGCAGCGTTGAAAAATTCTCCAACTACTTTTCACCCCTCCACTTT.

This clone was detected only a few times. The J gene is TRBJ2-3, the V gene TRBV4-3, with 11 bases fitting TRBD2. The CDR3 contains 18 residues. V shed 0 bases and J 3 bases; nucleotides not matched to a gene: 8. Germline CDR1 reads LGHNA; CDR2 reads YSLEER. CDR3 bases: TGCGCCAGCAGCCAAGAAAGTAGCGGGGGGGTCGGAACAGATACGCAGTATTTT. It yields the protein CASSQESSGGVGTDTQYF.

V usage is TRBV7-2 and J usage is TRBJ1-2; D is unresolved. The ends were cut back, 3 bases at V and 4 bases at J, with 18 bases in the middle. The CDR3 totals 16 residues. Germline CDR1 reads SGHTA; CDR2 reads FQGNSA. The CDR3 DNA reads TGTGCCAGCAGCTTTGGGGTTCCCCCGGGGAGCTATGGCTACACCTTC. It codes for CASSFGVPPGSYGYTF.

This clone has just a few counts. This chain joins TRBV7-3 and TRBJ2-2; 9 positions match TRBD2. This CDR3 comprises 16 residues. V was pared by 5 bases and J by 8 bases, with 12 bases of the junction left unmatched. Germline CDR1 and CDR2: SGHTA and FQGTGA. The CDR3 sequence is CASSRSGAGGPGELFF. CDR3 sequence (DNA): TGTGCCAGCAGCCGTTCTGGTGCGGGGGGGCCTGGGGAGCTGTTTTTT.